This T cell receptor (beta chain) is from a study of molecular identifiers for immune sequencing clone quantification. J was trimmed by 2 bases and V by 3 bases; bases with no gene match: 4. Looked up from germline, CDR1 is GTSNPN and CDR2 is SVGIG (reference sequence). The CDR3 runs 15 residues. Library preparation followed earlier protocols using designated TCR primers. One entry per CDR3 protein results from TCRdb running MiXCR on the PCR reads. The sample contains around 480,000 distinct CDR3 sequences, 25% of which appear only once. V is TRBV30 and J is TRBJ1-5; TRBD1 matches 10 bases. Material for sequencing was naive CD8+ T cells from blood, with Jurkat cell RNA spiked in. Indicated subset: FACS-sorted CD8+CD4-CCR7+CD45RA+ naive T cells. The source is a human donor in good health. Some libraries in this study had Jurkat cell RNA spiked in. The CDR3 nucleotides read TGTGCCTGGAGGGACAGGGGGTTGGGCAATCAGCCCCAGCATTTT. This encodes CAWRDRGLGNQPQHF.